This entry concerns a single T cell receptor beta chain. Recruited during active infection, patients (from Seattle) were subsequently followed longitudinally. This sample was included in a study of blood T cell repertoires in COVID-19. Study background: Sites in the United States, Italy and Spain provided acute and convalescent COVID-19 samples. Sample material is recorded as cDNA or gDNA derived from T cells, B-cell-depleted T cells, or PBMCs.

Original analysis: For nucleated cells, counts were estimated from reference gene primer amplification. The protocol was immunoSEQ multiplex PCR, while the TCRdb copy is restricted to in-frame clones and leaves out a portion. Clone size and V and J calls were adopted from that table, with D and trimming inferred from the DNA. This table holds 330,000 or so clones, around 90% found once. Losses at the gene ends were 3 bases for V and 3 bases for J; bases not matched to a gene: 2. Germline-derived CDR1 and CDR2 are SEHNR and FQNEAQ (reference sequence). The CDR3 extends over 14 amino acids. The sample was peripheral blood. The TCR was taken from a man between 25 and 39 years old with COVID-19, enrolled during active disease. The rearrangement links TRBV7-9 to TRBJ1-5, with TRBD1 matching over 7 bases. The CDR3 loop is CASSFDRVNQPQHF. Written as DNA, the CDR3 is TGTGCCAGCAGCTTCGACAGGGTCAATCAGCCCCAGCATTTT.